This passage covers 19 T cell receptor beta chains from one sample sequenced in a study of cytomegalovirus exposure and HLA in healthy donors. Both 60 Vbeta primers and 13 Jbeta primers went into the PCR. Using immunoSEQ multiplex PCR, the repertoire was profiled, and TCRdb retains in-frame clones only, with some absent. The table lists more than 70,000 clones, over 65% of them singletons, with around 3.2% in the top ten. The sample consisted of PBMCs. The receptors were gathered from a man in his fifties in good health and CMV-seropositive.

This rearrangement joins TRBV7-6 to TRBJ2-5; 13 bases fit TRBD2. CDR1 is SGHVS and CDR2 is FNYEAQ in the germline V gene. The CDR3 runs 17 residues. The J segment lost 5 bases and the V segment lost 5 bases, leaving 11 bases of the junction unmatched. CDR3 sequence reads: CASSPLGTSGTSETQYF. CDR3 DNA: TGTGCCAGCAGCCCCCTCGGGACTAGCGGGACTAGCGAGACCCAGTACTTC.

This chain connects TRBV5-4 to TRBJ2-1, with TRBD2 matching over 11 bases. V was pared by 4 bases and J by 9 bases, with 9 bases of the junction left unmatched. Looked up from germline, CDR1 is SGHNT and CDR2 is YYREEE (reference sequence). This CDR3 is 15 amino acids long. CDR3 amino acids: CASSRELAGVGEQFF. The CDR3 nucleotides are TGTGCCAGCAGCCGGGAACTAGCGGGAGTTGGTGAGCAGTTCTTC.

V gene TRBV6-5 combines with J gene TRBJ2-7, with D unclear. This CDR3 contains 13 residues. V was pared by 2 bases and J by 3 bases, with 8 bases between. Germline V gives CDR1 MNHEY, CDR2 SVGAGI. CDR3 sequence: CASSYTTDYEQYF. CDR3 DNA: TGTGCCAGCAGTTACACGACTGACTACGAGCAGTACTTC.

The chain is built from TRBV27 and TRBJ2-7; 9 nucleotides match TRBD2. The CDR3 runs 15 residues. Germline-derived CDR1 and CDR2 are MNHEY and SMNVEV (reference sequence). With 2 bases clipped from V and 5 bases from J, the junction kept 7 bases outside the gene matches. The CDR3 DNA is TGTGCCAGCAGTTTAATGTCCGGGACTAGCCACGAGCAGTACTTC. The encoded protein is CASSLMSGTSHEQYF.

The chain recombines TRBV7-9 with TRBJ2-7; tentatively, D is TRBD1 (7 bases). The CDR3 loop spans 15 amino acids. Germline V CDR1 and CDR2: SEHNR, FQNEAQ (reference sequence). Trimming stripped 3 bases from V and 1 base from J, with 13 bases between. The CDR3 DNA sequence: TGTGCCAGCAGCTTTAGGGGGGACAGTTCCTACGAGCAGTACTTC. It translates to CASSFRGDSSYEQYF.

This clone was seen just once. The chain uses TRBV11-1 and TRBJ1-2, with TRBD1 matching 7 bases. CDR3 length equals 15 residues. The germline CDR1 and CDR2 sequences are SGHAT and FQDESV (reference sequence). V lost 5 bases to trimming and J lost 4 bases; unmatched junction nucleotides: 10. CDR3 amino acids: CASSADRDRGYGYTF. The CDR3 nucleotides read TGTGCCAGCAGCGCCGACAGGGACCGTGGCTATGGCTACACCTTC.

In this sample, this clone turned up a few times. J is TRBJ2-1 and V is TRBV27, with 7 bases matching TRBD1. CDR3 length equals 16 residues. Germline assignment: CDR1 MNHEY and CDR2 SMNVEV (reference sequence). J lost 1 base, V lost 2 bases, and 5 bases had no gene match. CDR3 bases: TGTGCCAGCAGTTTACTAGGGACAGTATCCTACAATGAGCAGTTCTTC. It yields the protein CASSLLGTVSYNEQFF.

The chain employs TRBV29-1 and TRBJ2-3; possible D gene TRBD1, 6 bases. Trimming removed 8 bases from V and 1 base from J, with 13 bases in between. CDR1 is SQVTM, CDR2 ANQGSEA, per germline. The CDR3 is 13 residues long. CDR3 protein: CSLDSGGTDTQYF. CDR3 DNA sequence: TGCAGCCTCGACTCAGGGGGCACAGATACGCAGTATTTT.

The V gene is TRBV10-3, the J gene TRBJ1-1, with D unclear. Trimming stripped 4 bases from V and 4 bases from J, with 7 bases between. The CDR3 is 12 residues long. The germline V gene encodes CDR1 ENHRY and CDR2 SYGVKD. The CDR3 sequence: CAISGQSTEAFF. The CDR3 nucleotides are TGTGCCATCAGTGGGCAGTCCACTGAAGCTTTCTTT.

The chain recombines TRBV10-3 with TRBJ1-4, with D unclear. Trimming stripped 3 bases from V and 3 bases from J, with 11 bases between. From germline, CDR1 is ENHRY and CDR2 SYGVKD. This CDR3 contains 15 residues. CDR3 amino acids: CAISESQVSNEKLFF. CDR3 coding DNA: TGTGCCATCAGTGAAAGTCAGGTCTCTAATGAAAAACTGTTTTTT.

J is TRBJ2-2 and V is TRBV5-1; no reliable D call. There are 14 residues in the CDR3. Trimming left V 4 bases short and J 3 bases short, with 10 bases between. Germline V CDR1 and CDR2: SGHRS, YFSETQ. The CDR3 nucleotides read TGCGCCAGCAGCACGGGTCAGTACACCGGGGAGCTGTTTTTT. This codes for CASSTGQYTGELFF.

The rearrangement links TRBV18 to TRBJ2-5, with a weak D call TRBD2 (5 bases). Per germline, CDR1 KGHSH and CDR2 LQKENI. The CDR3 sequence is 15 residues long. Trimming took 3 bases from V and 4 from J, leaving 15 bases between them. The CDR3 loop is CASSPPNSGSETQYF. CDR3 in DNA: TGTGCCAGCTCACCGCCCAACTCGGGGTCAGAGACCCAGTACTTC.

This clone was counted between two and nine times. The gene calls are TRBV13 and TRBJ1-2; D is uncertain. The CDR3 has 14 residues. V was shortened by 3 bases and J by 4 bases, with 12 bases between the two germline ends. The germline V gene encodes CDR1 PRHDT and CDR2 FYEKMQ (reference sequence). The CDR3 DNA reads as TGTGCCAGCAGCTTGGCCGAGGGTTTCTATGGCTACACCTTC. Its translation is CASSLAEGFYGYTF.

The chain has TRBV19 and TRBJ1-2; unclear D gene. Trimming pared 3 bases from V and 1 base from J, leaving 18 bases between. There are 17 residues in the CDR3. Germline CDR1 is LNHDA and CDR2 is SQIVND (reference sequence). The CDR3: CASSISPAKSRNYGYTF. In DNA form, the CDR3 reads TGTGCCAGTAGTATTAGTCCCGCCAAGTCACGTAACTATGGCTACACCTTC.

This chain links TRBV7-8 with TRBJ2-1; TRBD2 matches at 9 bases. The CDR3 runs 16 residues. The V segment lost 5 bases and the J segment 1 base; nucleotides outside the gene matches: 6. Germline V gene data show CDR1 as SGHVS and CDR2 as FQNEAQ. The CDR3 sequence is CASSPGLATSYNEQFF. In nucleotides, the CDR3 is TGTGCCAGCAGCCCGGGACTAGCAACTTCCTACAATGAGCAGTTCTTC. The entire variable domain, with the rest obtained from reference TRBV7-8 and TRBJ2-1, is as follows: GAGVSQSPRYKVAKRGQDVALRCDPISGHVSLFWYQQALGQGPEFLTYFQNEAQLDKSGLPSDRFFAERPEGSVSTLKIQRTQQEDSAVYLCASSPGLATSYNEQFFGPGTRLTVL.

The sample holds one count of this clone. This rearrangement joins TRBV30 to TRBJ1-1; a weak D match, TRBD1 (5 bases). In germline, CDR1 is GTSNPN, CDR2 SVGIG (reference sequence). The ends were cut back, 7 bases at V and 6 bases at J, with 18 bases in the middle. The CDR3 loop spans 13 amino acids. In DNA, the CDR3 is TGTGCCTCTCAGGGAACGGCGGGGGCTGAAGCTTTCTTT. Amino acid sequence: CASQGTAGAEAFF.

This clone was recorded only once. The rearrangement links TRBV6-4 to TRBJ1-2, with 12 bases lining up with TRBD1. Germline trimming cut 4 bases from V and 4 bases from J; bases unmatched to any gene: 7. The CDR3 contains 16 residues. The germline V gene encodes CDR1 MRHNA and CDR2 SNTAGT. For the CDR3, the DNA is TGTGCCAGCAGTGCGACCGGGACAGGGGGCGGCTATGGCTACACCTTC. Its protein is CASSATGTGGGYGYTF.

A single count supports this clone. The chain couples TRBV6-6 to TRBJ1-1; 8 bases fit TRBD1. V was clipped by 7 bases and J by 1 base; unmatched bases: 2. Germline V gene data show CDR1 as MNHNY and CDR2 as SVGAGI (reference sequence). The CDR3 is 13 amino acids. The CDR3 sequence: CASIDRGNTEAFF. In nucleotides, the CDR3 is TGTGCCAGCATCGACAGGGGGAACACTGAAGCTTTCTTT.

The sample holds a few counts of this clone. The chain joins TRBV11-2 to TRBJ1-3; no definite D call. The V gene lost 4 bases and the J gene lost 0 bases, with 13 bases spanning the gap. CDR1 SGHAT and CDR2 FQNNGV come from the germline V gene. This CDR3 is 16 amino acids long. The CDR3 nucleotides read TGTGCCAGCAGCTCTCTCCGTTCCAGCTCTGGAAACACCATATATTTT. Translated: CASSSLRSSSGNTIYF.